Listed below are T cell receptor beta chains from one sample, sequenced in a study of regulatory T cells in long-lasting Graves disease. TCRdb reanalysed the multiplex PCR reads using MiXCR and keeps one entry per CDR3 protein. Among around 250,000 distinct CDR3 sequences listed, 20% to 25% were seen once. Material: peripheral blood mononuclear cells (PBMCs), obtained at new diagnosis, from a patient treated with antithyroid drugs. These receptors all stem from a female donor with Graves disease. Each CDR3 is given with its conserved first and last residue. D genes are given only for firm matches. Some rows mark clone size as missing; the rest say once, few, many or name a class of expanded clone.

CDR3 protein: CASSLGGDEQFF
CDR3 DNA: TGTGCCAGCAGCTTGGGGGGAGATGAGCAGTTCTTC
J gene: TRBJ2-1
D gene: .
clone size: many
V gene: TRBV7-9

CDR3 protein: CASSSRQPPRTQYF
CDR3 DNA: TGTGCCAGCAGCTCCCGACAGCCCCCTCGAACGCAGTATTTT
J gene: TRBJ2-3
D gene: .
clone size: many
V gene: TRBV7-2

CDR3 protein: CASSSLLAGGPNEQFF
CDR3 DNA: TGTGCCAGCAGTTCACTTCTAGCGGGAGGGCCCAATGAGCAGTTCTTC
J gene: TRBJ2-1
D gene: TRBD2
clone size: .
V gene: TRBV6-9

CDR3 protein: CASSRRGNYGYTF
CDR3 DNA: TGTGCCAGCAGCCGACGGGGTAACTATGGCTACACCTTC
J gene: TRBJ1-2
D gene: .
clone size: .
V gene: TRBV7-2

CDR3 protein: CASSLGINTGELFF
CDR3 DNA: TGTGCCAGCAGCTTAGGGATCAACACCGGGGAGCTGTTTTTT
J gene: TRBJ2-2
D gene: .
clone size: few
V gene: TRBV7-2

CDR3 protein: CSARVSRGTTEAFF
CDR3 DNA: TGCAGTGCTAGAGTCTCCCGAGGAACGACTGAAGCTTTCTTT
J gene: TRBJ1-1
D gene: .
clone size: many
V gene: TRBV20-1

CDR3 protein: CASSTRYGYTF
CDR3 DNA: TGTGCCAGCAGCACCCGTTATGGCTACACCTTC
J gene: TRBJ1-2
D gene: .
clone size: few
V gene: TRBV5-4

CDR3 protein: CASSQDGLNYGYTF
CDR3 DNA: TGCGCCAGCAGCCAAGATGGGCTTAACTATGGCTACACCTTC
J gene: TRBJ1-2
D gene: .
clone size: few
V gene: TRBV4-3

CDR3 protein: CASSFSGSVYEQYF
CDR3 DNA: TGTGCCAGCAGTTTTAGCGGGAGTGTTTACGAGCAGTACTTC
J gene: TRBJ2-7
D gene: TRBD2
clone size: many
V gene: TRBV27

CDR3 protein: CATSEGGLAGARYF
CDR3 DNA: TGTGCCACCAGTGAGGGGGGACTAGCGGGGGCCCGGTACTTC
J gene: TRBJ2-5
D gene: TRBD2
clone size: many
V gene: TRBV24-1

CDR3 protein: CSATNRDRENEKLFF
CDR3 DNA: TGCAGTGCTACCAACCGGGACAGGGAGAATGAAAAACTGTTTTTT
J gene: TRBJ1-4
D gene: TRBD1
clone size: many
V gene: TRBV20-1

CDR3 protein: CASSRSSGGGGRTDTQYF
CDR3 DNA: TGTGCCAGCAGCAGATCTAGCGGGGGGGGGGGTCGCACAGATACGCAGTATTTT
J gene: TRBJ2-3
D gene: TRBD2
clone size: many
V gene: TRBV7-2

CDR3 protein: CATSRDGGGGVAYEQYF
CDR3 DNA: TGTGCCACCAGCAGAGATGGGGGCGGCGGGGTCGCCTACGAGCAGTACTTC
J gene: TRBJ2-7
D gene: .
clone size: many
V gene: TRBV15

CDR3 protein: CATSDPGTPSTFF
CDR3 DNA: TGTGCCACCAGTGACCCCGGGACCCCGAGTACGTTCTTC
J gene: TRBJ2-1
D gene: .
clone size: many
V gene: TRBV24-1

CDR3 protein: CASSLNTGAFF
CDR3 DNA: TGTGCCAGCAGCTTGAACACTGGAGCTTTCTTT
J gene: TRBJ1-1
D gene: .
clone size: .
V gene: TRBV7-9

CDR3 protein: CASTSPGGRRPDTQYF
CDR3 DNA: TGTGCCAGCACTTCCCCGGGCGGGAGGAGGCCAGATACGCAGTATTTT
J gene: TRBJ2-3
D gene: TRBD2
clone size: many
V gene: TRBV2

CDR3 protein: CASRDSMGPQHF
CDR3 DNA: TGTGCCAGCAGGGACAGTATGGGACCCCAGCATTTT
J gene: TRBJ1-5
D gene: .
clone size: .
V gene: TRBV6-1

CDR3 protein: CASSLGRQPQHF
CDR3 DNA: TGTGCCAGCAGCTTAGGTCGGCAGCCCCAGCATTTT
J gene: TRBJ1-5
D gene: .
clone size: many
V gene: TRBV5-6

CDR3 protein: CSASDSVYEQYF
CDR3 DNA: TGCAGTGCTAGCGATAGCGTCTACGAGCAGTACTTC
J gene: TRBJ2-7
D gene: .
clone size: many
V gene: TRBV20-1

CDR3 protein: CASPRDRGRVVQPQHF
CDR3 DNA: TGCGCCAGCCCCCGGGACAGGGGGCGCGTTGTTCAGCCCCAGCATTTT
J gene: TRBJ1-5
D gene: TRBD1
clone size: .
V gene: TRBV4-3

CDR3 protein: CASSRRDYLYNEQFF
CDR3 DNA: TGTGCCAGCAGCCGGCGGGACTACTTGTACAATGAGCAGTTCTTC
J gene: TRBJ2-1
D gene: TRBD2
clone size: .
V gene: TRBV11-2

CDR3 protein: CASSLRDRGRFTGELFF
CDR3 DNA: TGTGCCAGCAGCCTCCGGGACAGGGGACGATTCACCGGGGAGCTGTTTTTT
J gene: TRBJ2-2
D gene: TRBD1
clone size: .
V gene: TRBV9

CDR3 protein: CSARAAGIREKLFF
CDR3 DNA: TGCAGTGCTAGAGCTGCGGGGATTCGCGAAAAACTGTTTTTT
J gene: TRBJ1-4
D gene: .
clone size: many
V gene: TRBV20-1

CDR3 protein: CASSFLKSGGIGETQYF
CDR3 DNA: TGTGCCAGCAGCTTTCTCAAGTCGGGGGGTATTGGAGAGACCCAGTACTTC
J gene: TRBJ2-5
D gene: TRBD2
clone size: many
V gene: TRBV11-2

CDR3 protein: CASRNDPRLQTQYF
CDR3 DNA: TGTGCCAGCCGGAATGACCCCCGTCTGCAGACCCAGTACTTC
J gene: TRBJ2-5
D gene: .
clone size: .
V gene: TRBV6-1

CDR3 protein: CASGAGTSGGPYQETQYF
CDR3 DNA: TGTGCCAGCGGTGCCGGGACTAGCGGGGGGCCTTACCAAGAGACCCAGTACTTC
J gene: TRBJ2-5
D gene: TRBD2
clone size: .
V gene: TRBV6-2/TRBV6-3

CDR3 protein: CASSPWTAMHYNEQFF
CDR3 DNA: TGTGCCAGCAGCCCTTGGACAGCGATGCACTACAATGAGCAGTTCTTC
J gene: TRBJ2-1
D gene: .
clone size: many
V gene: TRBV14

CDR3 protein: CASNPAGGAFFLNEQFF
CDR3 DNA: TGTGCCAGCAACCCAGCGGGAGGAGCTTTCTTTCTCAATGAGCAGTTCTTC
J gene: TRBJ2-1
D gene: TRBD2
clone size: many
V gene: TRBV28

CDR3 protein: CASGGQRTQETQYF
CDR3 DNA: TGTGCCAGCGGGGGACAGAGGACCCAAGAGACCCAGTACTTC
J gene: TRBJ2-5
D gene: TRBD1
clone size: .
V gene: TRBV25-1

CDR3 protein: CASSFQGGVEKLFF
CDR3 DNA: TGTGCCAGCAGCTTTCAGGGGGGAGTTGAAAAACTGTTTTTT
J gene: TRBJ1-4
D gene: TRBD1
clone size: .
V gene: TRBV5-5

CDR3 protein: CASSQGEGAGELFF
CDR3 DNA: TGCGCCAGCAGCCAAGGGGAGGGGGCCGGGGAGCTGTTTTTT
J gene: TRBJ2-2
D gene: .
clone size: many
V gene: TRBV4-3

CDR3 protein: CASSSTRTGGFLTF
CDR3 DNA: TGTGCCAGCAGTTCCACCAGGACAGGGGGCTTCCTCACCTTC
J gene: TRBJ1-2
D gene: TRBD1
clone size: few
V gene: TRBV28

CDR3 protein: CSAIVGTDTQYF
CDR3 DNA: TGCAGTGCTATAGTTGGGACAGATACGCAGTATTTT
J gene: TRBJ2-3
D gene: .
clone size: many
V gene: TRBV20-1

CDR3 protein: CASSFPVRAEQFF
CDR3 DNA: TGTGCCAGCAGCTTCCCGGTCCGGGCTGAGCAGTTCTTC
J gene: TRBJ2-1
D gene: .
clone size: many
V gene: TRBV7-6

CDR3 protein: CSARYRVVNEQFF
CDR3 DNA: TGCAGTGCCCGGTACAGGGTTGTCAATGAGCAGTTCTTC
J gene: TRBJ2-1
D gene: .
clone size: many
V gene: TRBV20-1

CDR3 protein: CASSLERSDGQYF
CDR3 DNA: TGTGCCAGCAGCTTAGAGAGGAGCGACGGGCAGTACTTC
J gene: TRBJ2-7
D gene: .
clone size: few
V gene: TRBV11-1

CDR3 protein: CSAQGLAEYNEQFF
CDR3 DNA: TGCAGTGCTCAGGGACTAGCGGAATACAATGAGCAGTTCTTC
J gene: TRBJ2-1
D gene: TRBD2
clone size: many
V gene: TRBV20-1

CDR3 protein: CASRRTGGGETQYF
CDR3 DNA: TGTGCCAGCAGGAGGACAGGGGGCGGGGAGACCCAGTACTTC
J gene: TRBJ2-5
D gene: TRBD1
clone size: few
V gene: TRBV2

CDR3 protein: CASRDSGRTADEQSF
CDR3 DNA: TGTGCCAGCAGAGATAGCGGGAGGACGGCCGATGAGCAGTCCTTC
J gene: TRBJ2-1
D gene: TRBD2
clone size: few
V gene: TRBV6-1

CDR3 protein: CASARGSQPQHF
CDR3 DNA: TGTGCCAGCGCTCGGGGCAGTCAGCCCCAGCATTTT
J gene: TRBJ1-5
D gene: .
clone size: many
V gene: TRBV12-3/TRBV12-4

CDR3 protein: CASGTLPRGSPLHF
CDR3 DNA: TGTGCCAGCGGGACCCTCCCCCGCGGTTCACCCCTCCACTTT
J gene: TRBJ1-6
D gene: .
clone size: many
V gene: TRBV28

CDR3 protein: CASSFAPGRTTGELFF
CDR3 DNA: TGTGCCAGCAGTTTCGCACCGGGACGGACGACCGGGGAGCTGTTTTTT
J gene: TRBJ2-2
D gene: .
clone size: few
V gene: TRBV6-5

CDR3 protein: CASSTGQTPGTQYF
CDR3 DNA: TGTGCCAGCAGTACGGGACAGACCCCGGGGACCCAGTACTTC
J gene: TRBJ2-5
D gene: TRBD1
clone size: many
V gene: TRBV6-1

CDR3 protein: CASSTLAGVSYNEQFF
CDR3 DNA: TGTGCCAGCAGCACACTAGCGGGGGTCTCCTACAATGAGCAGTTCTTC
J gene: TRBJ2-1
D gene: TRBD2
clone size: many
V gene: TRBV28

CDR3 protein: CASSGGQGANEKLFF
CDR3 DNA: TGTGCCAGCAGCGGGGGACAGGGGGCGAATGAAAAACTGTTTTTT
J gene: TRBJ1-4
D gene: TRBD1
clone size: .
V gene: TRBV9

CDR3 protein: CASSQVQADSNTEAFF
CDR3 DNA: TGCGCCAGCAGCCAAGTTCAGGCGGACTCGAACACTGAAGCTTTCTTT
J gene: TRBJ1-1
D gene: .
clone size: many
V gene: TRBV4-3

CDR3 protein: CASTRLAADTQYF
CDR3 DNA: TGTGCCAGCACCCGACTAGCGGCAGATACGCAGTATTTT
J gene: TRBJ2-3
D gene: TRBD2
clone size: many
V gene: TRBV7-9

CDR3 protein: CASSLETYEQYF
CDR3 DNA: TGTGCCAGCAGCCTAGAAACCTACGAGCAGTACTTC
J gene: TRBJ2-7
D gene: .
clone size: many
V gene: TRBV11-1

CDR3 protein: CASSPQQGGTEAFF
CDR3 DNA: TGTGCCAGCAGCCCCCAGCAGGGGGGGACTGAAGCTTTCTTT
J gene: TRBJ1-1
D gene: TRBD1
clone size: many
V gene: TRBV9

CDR3 protein: CATSVAGGTGELFF
CDR3 DNA: TGTGCCACCAGCGTGGCGGGGGGCACCGGGGAGCTGTTTTTT
J gene: TRBJ2-2
D gene: TRBD2
clone size: few
V gene: TRBV15

CDR3 protein: CASSLGTAGDEQFF
CDR3 DNA: TGTGCCAGCAGTTTGGGCACGGCTGGCGATGAGCAGTTCTTC
J gene: TRBJ2-1
D gene: .
clone size: many
V gene: TRBV12-3/TRBV12-4

CDR3 protein: CASRSAWFKNIQYF
CDR3 DNA: TGTGCCAGTAGATCTGCGTGGTTCAAAAACATTCAGTACTTC
J gene: TRBJ2-4
D gene: .
clone size: many
V gene: TRBV9

CDR3 protein: CASSLIRASTDTQYF
CDR3 DNA: TGTGCCAGCAGCCTTATCCGGGCGTCCACAGATACGCAGTATTTT
J gene: TRBJ2-3
D gene: .
clone size: many
V gene: TRBV27

CDR3 protein: CASSGGLAGMSSYNEQFF
CDR3 DNA: TGTGCCAGCAGCGGGGGACTAGCGGGGATGAGCTCCTACAATGAGCAGTTCTTC
J gene: TRBJ2-1
D gene: TRBD2
clone size: .
V gene: TRBV5-6

CDR3 protein: CSARDGGLLNTDTQYF
CDR3 DNA: TGCAGTGCTAGAGACGGGGGCCTTTTAAACACAGATACGCAGTATTTT
J gene: TRBJ2-3
D gene: .
clone size: many
V gene: TRBV20-1

CDR3 protein: CAISEVEMNTEAFF
CDR3 DNA: TGTGCCATCAGTGAAGTAGAGATGAACACTGAAGCTTTCTTT
J gene: TRBJ1-1
D gene: .
clone size: .
V gene: TRBV10-3

CDR3 protein: CASSGRTSGRAQETQYF
CDR3 DNA: TGCGCCAGCAGCGGACGGACTAGCGGGAGGGCCCAAGAGACCCAGTACTTC
J gene: TRBJ2-5
D gene: TRBD2
clone size: .
V gene: TRBV5-1